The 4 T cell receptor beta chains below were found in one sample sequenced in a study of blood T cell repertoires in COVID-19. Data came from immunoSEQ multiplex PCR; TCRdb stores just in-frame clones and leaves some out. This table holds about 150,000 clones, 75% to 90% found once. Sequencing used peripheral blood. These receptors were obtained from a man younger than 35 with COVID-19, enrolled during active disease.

The CDR3 DNA sequence: TGCGCCAGCAGCTTTCTACCCGGTTGGAATGAGCAGTTCTTC. Its translation is CASSFLPGWNEQFF. The chain recombines TRBV5-1 with TRBJ2-1; D unresolved. The V gene lost 2 bases and the J gene lost 7 bases, with 13 bases spanning the gap. Per germline, CDR1 SGHRS and CDR2 YFSETQ. The CDR3 is 14 residues long.

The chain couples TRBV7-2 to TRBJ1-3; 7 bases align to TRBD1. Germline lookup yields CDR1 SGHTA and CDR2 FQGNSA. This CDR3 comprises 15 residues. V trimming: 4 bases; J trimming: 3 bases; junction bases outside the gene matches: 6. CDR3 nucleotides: TGTGCCAGCAGCTCACAGGGGAATAGTGGAAACACCATATATTTT. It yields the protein CASSSQGNSGNTIYF. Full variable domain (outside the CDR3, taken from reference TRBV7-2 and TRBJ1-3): GAGVSQSPSNKVTEKGKDVELRCDPISGHTALYWYRQSLGQGLEFLIYFQGNSAPDKSGLPSDRFSAERTGGSVSTLTIQRTQQEDSAVYLCASSSQGNSGNTIYFGEGSWLTVV.

In DNA, the CDR3 is TGTGCCAGCAGTTTCGAAATCGGGACAGGGTATCTCGGGGCCAACGTCCTGACTTTC. It is translated as CASSFEIGTGYLGANVLTF. The gene calls are TRBV28 and TRBJ2-6; the match to TRBD1 covers 9 bases. Germline values: CDR1 MDHEN, CDR2 SYDVKM. The CDR3 is made up of 19 amino acids. Unmatched junction bases numbered 13, after V lost 3 bases and J lost 4 bases. The full variable domain, completed using reference TRBV28 and TRBJ2-6, is DVKVTQSSRYLVKRTGEKVFLECVQDMDHENMFWYRQDPGLGLRLIYFSYDVKMKEKGDIPEGYSVSREKKERFSLILESASTNQTSMYLCASSFEIGTGYLGANVLTFGAGSRLTVL.

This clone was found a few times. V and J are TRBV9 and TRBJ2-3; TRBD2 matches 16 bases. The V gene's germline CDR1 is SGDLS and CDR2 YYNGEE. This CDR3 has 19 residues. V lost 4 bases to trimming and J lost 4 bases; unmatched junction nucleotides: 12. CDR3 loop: CASSLSGTSGRAIADTQYF. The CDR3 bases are TGTGCCAGCAGCTTGAGCGGGACTAGCGGGAGGGCCATCGCAGATACGCAGTATTTT.